The 30 T cell receptor beta chains in this list originate from one sample, sequenced in a study of T cell repertoires in cytomegalovirus infection. TCRdb independently ran MiXCR on the reads; one entry per CDR3 protein. The repertoire holds around 770,000 distinct CDR3 sequences, about 27% seen once, with about 12% in the top ten. Antigens for these TCRs are unknown. The sample here was cultured CD8+ T cells from PBMCs, taken from culture after CMV antigen stimulation. The receptor source for this set is a human donor in good health (CMV status not recorded). Some clones in this sample may be carry-over from other donors' samples.

This clonotype came up many times. The chain couples TRBV7-2 to TRBJ1-4; TRBD1 matches at 7 bases. The CDR3 covers 15 residues. CDR1 is SGHTA, CDR2 FQGNSA, per germline. V dropped 5 bases and J dropped 0; count of bases not matched to a gene: 3. The CDR3: CASSRTGATNEKLFF. CDR3 sequence (DNA): TGTGCCAGCAGCCGCACAGGGGCAACTAATGAAAAACTGTTTTTT.

This clonotype occurred many times. The V call is TRBV28, the J call TRBJ2-1, with 9 positions matching TRBD1. V shed 6 bases, J shed 6 bases, and the junction held 3 bases outside the gene matches. The CDR3 loop spans 13 amino acids. Germline V gene sequence: CDR1 MDHEN, CDR2 SYDVKM. The CDR3, as DNA: TGTGCCAGCAGGAAGGGACAGGGCAATGAGCAGTTCTTC. Its translation: CASRKGQGNEQFF.

Ten or more counts support this clonotype. The chain combines TRBV19 with TRBJ2-1; 14 bases agree with TRBD2. The CDR3 extends over 16 amino acids. Losses at the gene ends were 5 bases for V and 4 bases for J; bases not matched to a gene: 4. Germline CDR1 is LNHDA and CDR2 is SQIVND (reference sequence). CDR3: CASSGTSGGPYNEQFF. Written as DNA, the CDR3 is TGTGCCAGTAGTGGGACTAGCGGGGGACCTTACAATGAGCAGTTCTTC.

This chain joins TRBV13 and TRBJ2-1, with 10 bases aligning to TRBD2. The junction had 4 bases not matched to a gene; V was cut back by 4 bases and J by 4 bases. CDR3 size: 15 residues. The V gene's germline CDR1 is PRHDT and CDR2 FYEKMQ (reference sequence). The DNA of the CDR3 is TGTGCCAGCAGCTCAGCGGGGGGGCAATACAATGAGCAGTTCTTC. Protein sequence: CASSSAGGQYNEQFF.

This clonotype appeared a few times. The chain carries TRBV6-2 or TRBV6-3 and TRBJ1-1, with D unresolved. V was pared by 0 bases and J by 0 bases, with 5 bases between. The CDR3 runs 14 residues. CDR1 MNHEY and CDR2 SVGEGT come from the germline V gene. The CDR3 loop is CASSYSNLNTEAFF. Written as DNA, the CDR3 is TGTGCCAGCAGTTACTCCAATTTGAACACTGAAGCTTTCTTT.

The chain has TRBV7-1 and TRBJ1-4; D unclear. TRBV7-1 is placed among ORFs of uncertain function. This CDR3 is built from 12 residues. The ends were cut back, 5 bases at V and 7 bases at J, with 8 bases in the middle. This CDR3 reads CASSPNAEKLFF. DNA of the CDR3: TGTGCCAGCAGCCCAAATGCTGAAAAACTGTTTTTT.

This clonotype has just a few counts. The CDR3 DNA reads as TGTGCCAGCAGCGGGGGAACCACCTATGGCTACACCTTC. Amino acid sequence: CASSGGTTYGYTF. The chain carries TRBV7-9 and TRBJ1-2, with D possibly matching TRBD1 (5 bases). The CDR3 sequence is 13 residues long. Germline assignment: CDR1 SEHNR and CDR2 FQNEAQ (reference sequence). V was clipped by 5 bases and J by 4 bases, with 11 bases between them.

This rearrangement joins TRBV4-1 to TRBJ2-7, with 8 nucleotides matching TRBD2. The CDR3 extends over 15 amino acids. Germline CDR1 is MGHRA and CDR2 is YSYEKL. The junction had 7 bases not matched to a gene; V was cut back by 0 bases and J by 6 bases. The CDR3 sequence is CASSQDMVAGSEQYF. In DNA form, the CDR3 reads TGCGCCAGCAGCCAAGATATGGTAGCGGGGAGCGAGCAGTACTTC.

The rearrangement joins TRBV13 to TRBJ2-7; the D gene is possibly TRBD1 (6 bases). Trimming took 4 bases from V and 3 from J, leaving 16 bases between them. The germline CDR1 and CDR2 sequences are PRHDT and FYEKMQ (reference sequence). The CDR3 loop spans 15 amino acids. CDR3 loop: CASSSVRTANYEQYV. In DNA, the CDR3 is TGTGCCAGCAGCTCGGTCAGGACAGCAAACTACGAGCAGTACGTC.

This clonotype came up a few times. This sequence joins TRBV7-3 and TRBJ2-1; unclear D gene. V was cut by 0 bases and J by 1 base, with 10 bases left in between. The length of the CDR3 is 16 residues. Germline lookup yields CDR1 SGHTA and CDR2 FQGTGA. The CDR3 spells CASSLTGVVSYNEQFF. Written as DNA, the CDR3 is TGTGCCAGCAGCTTAACTGGGGTAGTTTCCTACAATGAGCAGTTCTTC.

This rearrangement joins TRBV6-5 to TRBJ2-7, with TRBD2 matching over 10 bases. Germline V gene data show CDR1 as MNHEY and CDR2 as SVGAGI. The CDR3 is 16 residues long. The V and J ends lost 2 bases and 3 bases, in that order; junction bases with no gene match: 7. The CDR3 region has the DNA TGTGCCAGCAGTTACGGGATAGCGGGGGGCCTCTACGAGCAGTACTTC. Translated: CASSYGIAGGLYEQYF.

V gene TRBV7-2 combines with J gene TRBJ1-5; D unclear. V lost 3 bases and J lost 6, with 6 bases in between. Per the germline V gene, CDR1 is SGHTA and CDR2 is FQGNSA. The CDR3 length is 12 residues. The CDR3 DNA reads as TGTGCCAGCAGCTTCGTACGTCAGCCCCAGCATTTT. Residues: CASSFVRQPQHF.

The CDR3 spells CASSAPAPPNTEAFF. The CDR3 DNA reads as TGTGCCAGCAGCGCCCCGGCACCTCCGAACACTGAAGCTTTCTTT. V usage is TRBV6-1 and J usage is TRBJ1-1; unclear D gene. The CDR3 consists of 15 residues. V dropped 6 bases and J dropped 1 base, with 15 bases sitting between them. The germline CDR1 and CDR2 sequences are MNHNS and SASEGT.

This clonotype has more than one count but fewer than ten. The CDR3: CASSITVTVNTEAFF. The CDR3 nucleotides are TGTGCCAGTAGTATAACGGTAACGGTGAACACTGAAGCTTTCTTT. The rearrangement links TRBV19 to TRBJ1-1; D is undetermined. Germline CDR1 reads LNHDA; CDR2 reads SQIVND (reference sequence). The V end was cut by 2 bases, the J end by 0 bases, with 10 bases between. CDR3 length: 15 residues.

The chain couples TRBV6-6 to TRBJ2-7; D ambiguous. CDR3 length: 14 amino acids. V shed 6 bases and J shed 4 bases, with 16 bases lying between them. The V gene's germline CDR1 is MNHNY and CDR2 SVGAGI (reference sequence). The CDR3 DNA reads as TGTGCCAGCAGCCACGGGCAGAACGGATACGAGCAGTACGTC. This translates into CASSHGQNGYEQYV.

The chain recombines TRBV7-2 with TRBJ1-1, with 8 bases fitting TRBD1. CDR1 SGHTA and CDR2 FQGNSA come from the germline V gene. After removal of 2 bases from V and 5 bases from J, the junction contained 7 bases not matched to a gene. This CDR3 region has 15 residues. DNA for the CDR3: TGTGCCAGCAGCTTATTTGGACAGGGTAGGACTGAAGCTTTCTTT. This codes for CASSLFGQGRTEAFF.

In this sample, this clonotype turned up many times. The V gene is TRBV12-3 or TRBV12-4, the J gene TRBJ2-2; TRBD1 aligns across 8 bases. This CDR3 is 13 amino acids long. Germline trimming cut 8 bases from V and 6 bases from J; bases unmatched to any gene: 5. The CDR3 is CASWDRSSGELFF. The CDR3 nucleotides read TGTGCCAGCTGGGACAGGAGTTCCGGGGAGCTGTTTTTT.

This clonotype appeared many times. The chain combines TRBV4-1 with TRBJ2-7, with a tentative D call TRBD1 (6 bases). V was clipped by 0 bases and J by 3 bases, with 15 bases between them. CDR1 and CDR2 from the germline V gene are MGHRA and YSYEKL. CDR3 length: 16 amino acids. CDR3 loop: CASSQEEVRGYYEQYF. The CDR3, as DNA: TGCGCCAGCAGCCAAGAGGAGGTCAGGGGCTACTACGAGCAGTACTTC.

This clonotype has just a few counts. The genes are TRBV25-1 and TRBJ1-5, with TRBD1 identical over 9 bases. V was clipped by 4 bases and J by 7 bases; unmatched bases: 5. Germline lookup yields CDR1 MGHDK and CDR2 SYGVNS. CDR3 length equals 14 residues. The CDR3 sequence is CASSGQGEYQPQHF. CDR3 in DNA: TGTGCCAGCAGTGGACAGGGGGAATACCAGCCCCAGCATTTT.

This clonotype was picked up a small number of times. The chain combines TRBV7-8 with TRBJ1-5; unclear D gene. Trimming stripped 5 bases from V and 11 bases from J, with 25 bases between. The CDR3 extends over 16 amino acids. The germline gives CDR1 SGHVS, CDR2 FQNEAQ. This CDR3 reads CASSTASGLGVRTQHF. In nucleotides, the CDR3 is TGTGCCAGCAGCACCGCTTCCGGGCTCGGGGTCAGGACCCAGCATTTT.

This clonotype has only a few counts. Here the CDR3 reads CASSLDGGGTSGYNEQFF. DNA of the CDR3: TGTGCCAGCAGCTTAGATGGCGGTGGGACTAGCGGATACAATGAGCAGTTCTTC. V and J are TRBV7-9 and TRBJ2-1; 11 positions match TRBD2. V was pared by 1 base and J by 4 bases, with 9 bases of the junction left unmatched. Germline V lookup: CDR1 SEHNR, CDR2 FQNEAQ (reference sequence). The CDR3 is 18 amino acids.

The CDR3: CASSTTTSGGAWSETQYF. CDR3 nucleotide sequence: TGTGCCAGCAGCACAACGACTAGCGGGGGGGCCTGGTCAGAGACCCAGTACTTC. The chain links TRBV7-8 to TRBJ2-5; 14 nucleotides align to TRBD2. This CDR3 region has 18 residues. V lost 5 bases and J lost 4; bases outside the gene matches: 12. The germline V gene encodes CDR1 SGHVS and CDR2 FQNEAQ.

CDR3 region: CASSPGPSSGANVLTF. CDR3 DNA sequence: TGTGCCAGTAGCCCGGGACCGAGCTCTGGGGCCAACGTCCTGACTTTC. The rearrangement uses TRBV19 and TRBJ2-6; D might be TRBD1 or TRBD2, each matching 5 bases. This CDR3 has 16 residues. The ends were cut back, 6 bases at V and 0 bases at J, with 12 bases in the middle. The V gene's germline CDR1 is LNHDA and CDR2 SQIVND (reference sequence).

V usage is TRBV28 and J usage is TRBJ2-3; TRBD1 agrees at 10 bases. The ends lost 5 bases at V and 6 bases at J; junction bases unmatched: 8. CDR3 length equals 15 residues. CDR1 MDHEN and CDR2 SYDVKM come from the germline V gene. This CDR3 reads CASSQTGTGDDTQYF. CDR3 bases: TGTGCCAGCAGTCAAACCGGGACAGGGGATGATACGCAGTATTTT.

This chain links TRBV12-3 or TRBV12-4 with TRBJ2-1, with D possibly TRBD1 on 5 matching bases. V was shortened by 3 bases and J by 6 bases, with 15 bases between the two germline ends. CDR3 length: 15 residues. The CDR3 coding sequence is TGTGCCAGCAGTTTTACTGTATCAGGGTTCAATGAGCAGTTCTTC. Protein: CASSFTVSGFNEQFF.

Only a few counts were recorded for this clonotype. The chain couples TRBV7-6 to TRBJ1-2; D may be TRBD1 (5 bases). Looked up from germline, CDR1 is SGHVS and CDR2 is FNYEAQ. The CDR3 runs to 13 residues. The V gene lost 5 bases and the J gene lost 8 bases, with 15 bases spanning the gap. Written as DNA, the CDR3 is TGTGCCAGCAGCCCGCGGGGCCCAGGCGGCTACACCTTC. Protein sequence: CASSPRGPGGYTF.

The rearrangement joins TRBV15 to TRBJ2-7; D is possibly TRBD2 (5 bases). The CDR3 is 14 amino acids. V was pared by 3 bases and J by 4 bases, with 13 bases between. The germline gives CDR1 LNHNV, CDR2 YYDKDF (reference sequence). The CDR3 here is CATSRGLGSYEQYF. The CDR3, as DNA: TGTGCCACCAGCAGGGGGTTGGGGAGTTACGAGCAGTACTTC. The full variable domain, in which reference TRBV15 and TRBJ2-7 provide the parts outside the CDR3, is DAMVIQNPRYQVTQFGKPVTLSCSQTLNHNVMYWYQQKSSQAPKLLFHYYDKDFNNEADTPDNFQSRRPNTSFCFLDIRSPGLGDTAMYLCATSRGLGSYEQYFGPGTRLTVT.

A remark on this clonotype: A much larger clone differs from this one at a single base, so this may be a read error. CDR3: CASSLFQAPYNEQFF. The CDR3 coding sequence is TGTGCCAGCAGCTTGTTCCAGGCCCCCTACAATGAGCAGTTCTTC. The chain links TRBV7-8 to TRBJ2-1, with D uncertain. This CDR3 has 15 amino acids. Trimming removed 3 bases from V and 2 bases from J, with 11 bases in between. Germline values: CDR1 SGHVS, CDR2 FQNEAQ.

J is TRBJ1-2 and V is TRBV9, with 8 bases that match TRBD1. The J segment lost 3 bases and the V segment lost 3 bases, leaving 10 bases of the junction unmatched. The CDR3 runs to 16 residues. Germline V lookup: CDR1 SGDLS, CDR2 YYNGEE. CDR3 loop: CASSETQGAVDYGYTF. The CDR3 DNA sequence: TGTGCCAGCAGCGAGACCCAGGGGGCAGTCGACTATGGCTACACCTTC.

This clonotype has a handful of counts. V usage is TRBV6-6 and J usage is TRBJ2-7, with D unclear. Germline V lookup: CDR1 MNHNY, CDR2 SVGAGI (reference sequence). The CDR3 length is 14 residues. Between the trimmed V and J ends, which lost 6 bases and 3 bases, there was a span of 15 bases. DNA of the CDR3: TGTGCCAGCAGCCCCCGACACCGTAACTACGAGCAGTACGTC. Encoded protein: CASSPRHRNYEQYV.